The clone carrying this T cell receptor (beta chain) was recorded once. As yet, its antigen is unknown. The entry originates in a study of cytomegalovirus exposure and HLA in healthy donors. Whole-study results and caveats: It was taken for granted in presence/absence analyses that sequencing depth across donors was roughly uniform. The HLA-A and HLA-B alleles of most subjects were reportedly predicted accurately from TCR beta sequences. In a later analysis, donors in an Asian-associated ancestry cluster reportedly had fewer N-insertions in productive TCRs than the cohort mean. Later analysis identified several of the most significant clusters that appeared linked to common viral pathogens.

The V gene's germline CDR1 is LNHNV and CDR2 YYDKDF (reference sequence). V lost 1 base, J lost 1 base, and 7 bases lay in between. CDR3 size: 14 residues. The PCR contained 60 Vbeta and 13 Jbeta primers. Repertoires were generated with immunoSEQ multiplex PCR, while TCRdb's copy carries only in-frame clones and drops some. The repertoire holds about 110,000 clones, with under 85% as singletons. Sequenced material: PBMCs. This chain joins TRBV15 and TRBJ1-1; perhaps TRBD1 as D (5 bases). This clonotype was obtained from a man aged 25 to 40 in good health and CMV-seropositive. The CDR3 spells CATSRGGGNTEAFF. Written as DNA, the CDR3 is TGTGCCACCAGCAGAGGGGGCGGGAACACTGAAGCTTTCTTT.